Below are 18 T cell receptor beta chains sequenced from a single sample in a study of blood T cell repertoires in COVID-19. Using immunoSEQ multiplex PCR, the repertoire was profiled, and TCRdb retains in-frame clones only, with some absent. Among roughly 150,000 clones listed, roughly 84% were seen once. Sequenced input: peripheral blood. These receptors were obtained from a human donor in a cohort sampled during active COVID-19.

This chain connects TRBV10-3 to TRBJ2-5; 10 nucleotides agree with TRBD2. CDR1 is ENHRY, CDR2 SYGVKD, per germline. The CDR3 runs to 15 residues. After removal of 6 bases from V and 0 bases from J, the junction contained 4 bases not matched to a gene. In nucleotides, the CDR3 is TGTGCCATCAGCCCCGGGACTAGCGACCAAGAGACCCAGTACTTC. Amino acid sequence: CAISPGTSDQETQYF.

The chain recombines TRBV18 with TRBJ2-3; 9 nucleotides line up with TRBD2. Germline loops: CDR1 KGHSH, CDR2 LQKENI. Germline trimming cut 8 bases from V and 6 bases from J; bases unmatched to any gene: 9. There are 14 residues in the CDR3. The CDR3 sequence: CASNGLANLDTQYF. The CDR3 DNA reads as TGTGCCAGCAACGGACTAGCGAATCTGGATACGCAGTATTTT.

J is TRBJ2-2 and V is TRBV24-1, with D perhaps TRBD2 (6 bases). The CDR3 totals 16 residues. The germline V gene has CDR1 KGHDR and CDR2 SFDVKD. The germline V and J ends were trimmed by 5 bases and 4 bases, with 16 bases remaining between them. CDR3 sequence reads: CATSAGGFSFTGELFF. In DNA, the CDR3 is TGTGCCACCAGTGCTGGGGGGTTCTCTTTCACCGGGGAGCTGTTTTTT.

The chain employs TRBV7-2 and TRBJ1-5; D is possibly TRBD1 (5 bases). Trimming cost V 4 bases and J 3 bases, with 13 bases left between them. Germline V CDR1 and CDR2: SGHTA, FQGNSA. The CDR3 runs 15 residues. The CDR3 DNA reads TGTGCCAGCAGCTCAAACCAGGGTTCCAATCAGCCCCAGCATTTT. This translates into CASSSNQGSNQPQHF.

The rearrangement uses TRBV12-3 or TRBV12-4 and TRBJ2-7; possibly TRBD1 for D (5 bases). This CDR3 comprises 13 residues. The V and J ends lost 2 bases and 7 bases respectively, with 12 bases between them. The CDR3 DNA reads TGTGCCAGCAGTTTACAGGGTTCCCGAGAGCAGTACTTC. This codes for CASSLQGSREQYF.

The chain couples TRBV7-2 to TRBJ2-1; 8 bases map to TRBD2. V gave up 3 bases and J gave up 10 bases; unmatched junction bases: 5. Germline V gene data show CDR1 as SGHTA and CDR2 as FQGNSA. CDR3 length: 13 residues. CDR3 in DNA: TGTGCCAGCAGCTTTTCCCGGGAGGGGGAGCAGTTCTTC. Residues: CASSFSREGEQFF.

The chain is built from TRBV2 and TRBJ1-1; TRBD1 matches 8 bases. The V gene end was trimmed by 5 bases and the J gene end by 10 bases; junction bases not matched to a gene: 3. The CDR3 is 11 residues long. CDR1 and CDR2 from the germline V gene are SNHLY and FYNNEI. The CDR3 protein is CASSYDRGAFF. The CDR3 nucleotides read TGTGCCAGCAGTTACGACAGGGGAGCTTTCTTT. Variable domain in full (rest from reference TRBV2 and TRBJ1-1): EPEVTQTPSHQVTQMGQEVILRCVPISNHLYFYWYRQILGQKVEFLVSFYNNEISEKSEIFDDQFSVERPDGSNFTLKIRSTKLEDSAMYFCASSYDRGAFFGQGTRLTVV.

The CDR3 spells CASSPNLAGGTETQYF. The CDR3 DNA reads as TGTGCCAGCAGCCCTAATCTAGCGGGGGGGACAGAGACCCAGTACTTC. The genes are TRBV9 and TRBJ2-5; 12 nucleotides match TRBD2. The CDR3 runs to 16 residues. Germline CDR1 SGDLS, CDR2 YYNGEE. V lost 4 bases to trimming and J lost 4 bases; unmatched junction nucleotides: 8.

The J gene is TRBJ2-7, the V gene TRBV23-1, with D perhaps TRBD1 (5 bases). TRBV23-1 is labeled an ORF, and its function is uncertain. Trimming pared 10 bases from V and 0 bases from J, leaving 25 bases between. This CDR3 contains 17 residues. The CDR3 sequence is CATVNWQGFPSSYEQYV. The CDR3 DNA sequence: TGCGCCACCGTCAATTGGCAGGGATTCCCCAGCTCCTACGAGCAGTACGTC.

This rearrangement joins TRBV27 to TRBJ2-7; D perhaps matches TRBD1 (6 bases). The V gene lost 2 bases and the J gene lost 5 bases, with 10 bases spanning the gap. The CDR3 is 13 residues long. In germline, CDR1 is MNHEY, CDR2 SMNVEV (reference sequence). CDR3 coding DNA: TGTGCCAGCAGTTTAACAGGGCTCCACGAGCAGTACGTC. Its translation is CASSLTGLHEQYV.

This chain connects TRBV29-1 to TRBJ1-2, with TRBD1 as a possible D gene (6 bases). Germline CDR1 SQVTM, CDR2 ANQGSEA. The CDR3 length is 13 residues. The V end was cut by 6 bases, the J end by 3 bases, with 14 bases between. DNA of the CDR3: TGCAGCGTCCTCCCAGGGGACCACTATGGCTACACCTTC. This codes for CSVLPGDHYGYTF.

The rearrangement uses TRBV5-1 and TRBJ2-1; D is ambiguous. CDR1 and CDR2 from the germline V gene are SGHRS and YFSETQ. The length of the CDR3 is 15 residues. V lost 4 bases to trimming and J lost 9 bases, with 20 bases between them. CDR3 DNA sequence: TGCGCCAGCAGCGGAACAGAGAACCAGCCTGGTGAGCAGTTCTTC. Translating gives CASSGTENQPGEQFF. Full variable domain (outside the CDR3, taken from reference TRBV5-1 and TRBJ2-1): KAGVTQTPRYLIKTRGQQVTLSCSPISGHRSVSWYQQTPGQGLQFLFEYFSETQRNKGNFPGRFSGRQFSNSRSEMNVSTLELGDSALYLCASSGTENQPGEQFFGPGTRLTVL.

This chain uses TRBV18 with TRBJ2-6; D not certain. V lost 3 bases and J 0 bases, leaving 9 bases between the germline ends. This CDR3 spans 16 amino acids. In germline, CDR1 is KGHSH, CDR2 LQKENI. CDR3 protein: CASSPGPPSGANVLTF. Here the CDR3 DNA reads TGTGCCAGCTCACCCGGTCCCCCCTCTGGGGCCAACGTCCTGACTTTC.

Note on this clone: The same CDR3 can be traced to other DNA sequences in this sample. The CDR3 DNA reads as TGTGCCAGCAGCGGCAGACTAGCGGGGGGCACAGATACGCAGTATTTT. Translated, it gives CASSGRLAGGTDTQYF. The chain couples TRBV7-2 to TRBJ2-3, with 12 bases that match TRBD2. The length of the CDR3 is 16 residues. Trimming took 5 bases from V and 1 from J; bases not matched to a gene: 4. Germline V CDR1 and CDR2: SGHTA, FQGNSA.

The rearrangement uses TRBV7-6 and TRBJ2-6; 10 positions match TRBD2. The CDR3 is 17 amino acids. Losses at the gene ends were 5 bases for V and 1 base for J; bases not matched to a gene: 5. CDR1 is SGHVS, CDR2 FNYEAQ, per germline. The CDR3 is CASSPGLAVSGANVLTF. CDR3 bases: TGTGCCAGCAGCCCCGGACTAGCGGTTTCTGGGGCCAACGTCCTGACTTTC.

The chain couples TRBV6-6 to TRBJ2-5, with D uncertain. V was shortened by 10 bases and J by 5 bases, with 17 bases between the two germline ends. This CDR3 region has 13 residues. Germline lookup yields CDR1 MNHNY and CDR2 SVGAGI (reference sequence). CDR3 in amino acids: CATANFDGETQYF. CDR3 nucleotide sequence: TGTGCCACCGCTAACTTTGACGGGGAGACCCAGTACTTC.

The genes are TRBV7-2 and TRBJ1-1, with D unresolved. The CDR3 consists of 14 residues. V dropped 2 bases and J dropped 0 bases, with 7 bases sitting between them. The V gene's germline CDR1 is SGHTA and CDR2 FQGNSA. Here the CDR3 reads CASSLYRMNTEAFF. DNA for the CDR3: TGTGCCAGCAGCTTATACAGAATGAACACTGAAGCTTTCTTT.

The chain carries TRBV18 and TRBJ2-3; TRBD2 is a possible D gene (7 bases). The germline V gene has CDR1 KGHSH and CDR2 LQKENI. The CDR3 has 15 amino acids. V lost 2 bases, J lost 2 bases, and 11 bases lay in between. The CDR3 DNA sequence: TGTGCCAGCTCACCAAGGGGGGGAGTCACAGATACGCAGTATTTT. Translation: CASSPRGGVTDTQYF.